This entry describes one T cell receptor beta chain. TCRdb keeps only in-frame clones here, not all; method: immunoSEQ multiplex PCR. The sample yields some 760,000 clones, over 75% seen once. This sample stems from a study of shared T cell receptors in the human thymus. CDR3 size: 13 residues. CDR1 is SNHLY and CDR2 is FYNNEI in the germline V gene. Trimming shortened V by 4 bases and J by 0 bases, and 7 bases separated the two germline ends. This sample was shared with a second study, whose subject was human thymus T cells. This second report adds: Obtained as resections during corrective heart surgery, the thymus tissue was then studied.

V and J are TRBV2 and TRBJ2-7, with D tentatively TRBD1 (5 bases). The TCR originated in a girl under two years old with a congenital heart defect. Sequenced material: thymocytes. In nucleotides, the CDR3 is TGTGCCAGCAGTGGGGGCAACTCCTACGAGCAGTACTTC. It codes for CASSGGNSYEQYF. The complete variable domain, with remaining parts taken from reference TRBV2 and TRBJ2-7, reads EPEVTQTPSHQVTQMGQEVILRCVPISNHLYFYWYRQILGQKVEFLVSFYNNEISEKSEIFDDQFSVERPDGSNFTLKIRSTKLEDSAMYFCASSGGNSYEQYFGPGTRLTVT.